This T cell receptor (beta chain) was identified during a study of T cells after posttransplantation cyclophosphamide. Study-wide points: TRB clonality was highly associated with recipient CMV seropositivity and reactivation. Tissue-infiltrating T cells from skin or gut overlapped little with blood T cells. Later blood repertoires were often dominated by clones from the donor CD8+ memory compartment.

J gave up 7 bases and V 5 bases, and 4 bases lay outside the gene matches. The CDR3 extends over 13 amino acids. Germline values: CDR1 SGHTA, CDR2 FQGNSA. In regard to this clone: Its antigen remains unidentified.

TCRdb keeps only in-frame clones here, not all; method: immunoSEQ multiplex PCR. The data show tens of thousands of clones, 86% seen once. The TCR sequence derives from a woman aged 60-75 years with a blood cancer, CMV-positive, and with a related stem cell donor. Source material: PBMCs. The chain employs TRBV7-2 and TRBJ1-2, with 10 bases identical to TRBD1. The CDR3: CASSHRTGGGYTF. The CDR3 DNA reads TGTGCCAGCAGCCATCGGACAGGGGGTGGCTACACCTTC.